The entry that follows covers one T cell receptor (beta chain) sequence. Its target is unknown. Every bit of the isolated RNA underwent reverse transcription, so sequencing read expressed TCRB transcripts. This table comes from immunoSEQ multiplex PCR, and its TCRdb copy is limited to in-frame clones, with some not included. The sample consists of 25,000 to 35,000 clones, approximately 64% of them appearing once. The data originate from a study of beta chain features in type 1 diabetes. Study conclusions and caveats: It was not settled here whether HLA type affects TCRB rearrangement. In the patient group, naive, central memory and Treg TCRB repertoires seemed more alike than in the healthy donor group. When Type 1 diabetes patients were examined, their TCRB CDR3s proved moderately but significantly shorter in all four CD4+ subsets.

The V end lost 4 bases, the J end lost 2 bases, and 19 bases lay between the germline ends. Per the germline V gene, CDR1 is KGHSH and CDR2 is LQKENI. CDR3 length: 17 residues. Source material: Tregs from blood. This TCR was recovered from a woman under 40 with type 1 diabetes. This rearrangement joins TRBV18 to TRBJ2-3; TRBD1 is a possible D gene (6 bases). This CDR3 is CASSLRQDLILTDTQYF. CDR3 in DNA: TGTGCCAGCTCACTCCGACAGGACCTAATACTCACAGATACGCAGTATTTT.